The T cell receptor beta chain under discussion was sequenced for a study of shared clonotypes between healthy human individuals (dated by TCRdb to 2018 to 2020). For context, the study as a whole: Three men and a couple of women, aged 18 to 49 years, made up the cohort. To increase sequencing depth and limit assay-specific biases, different laboratories used diverse techniques to prepare libraries and sequence TCR repertoires. Leukapheresis yielded between about 0.9 and 8.9 billion PBMCs per donor. Per donor, three plates each were used for CD4 naive and CD4 memory, two for CD8 naive, and one for CD8 memory. To estimate repertoire size and how much clonotypes are shared between individuals, the study performed deep sequencing of blood TCR repertoires from about five healthy adults.

Using the deep immunoSEQ assay, multiplex PCR amplified TCR CDR3 regions from genomic DNA. For each cell subset, the extracted genomic DNA was distributed evenly across all wells of several immunoSEQ 96-well plates, and each plate served as one replicate. For sorted subsets, 150 to 200 ng genomic DNA, equal to tens of thousands of T cell genomes, was loaded into each replicate PCR. Purified libraries were quantified with a Qubit 3.0 fluorometer, sized on a Bioanalyzer 2100, and re-quantified with the KAPA Library Quantification kit. Every immunoSEQ 96-well plate was sequenced on a dedicated single-read 150-cycle Illumina NextSeq 550 flow cell. The source study handled its data this way. Because only junctional sequences without quality scores were contained in the immunoSEQ output, filtering matching that applied to full-length reads could not be performed. Sequences were annotated with PyIR, a Python wrapper for IgBLAST v1.9, and V/J genes and CDR3 were assigned using IMGT germline references. Any read was removed if the V/J assignment was weak (E-value above 1e-6), the CDR3 was missing, or the read contained stop codons, out-of-frame junctions, or ambiguous translated residues. V3J clonotypes were defined by identical inferred V gene, J gene, and CDR3 amino acid sequence. The percentage overlap between two repertoires was calculated by dividing the number of shared unique clonotypes by the size of the smaller repertoire. RTK rarefaction, the Chao1 estimator, and Recon v2.1 estimates of unobserved clonotypes were used to assess repertoire richness. Generation probabilities for all TCRbeta clonotypes obtained by the gDNA method from a handful of donors were computed using OLGA. The table comes from immuneACCESS by way of TCRdb, which keeps in-frame sequences with V and J called. Part of the clones is missing from these tables; in studies checked, under half for an unresolved V gene and the rest for unknown reasons. The DNA was the basis for D and trimming; V, J and clone size are from that table. The sample records 2 million to 2.5 million clones, approximately 95% of which are singletons. The ten top clones hold 0.13% of the sample.

Summary of the overall study and its limitations: Larger estimated clonotype richness was generally found for naive subsets than for memory subsets. Because the study included only a small number of donors, the genetic and exposure-history diversity represented was limited. When four donors were compared, the shared fraction of clonotypes was 5% to 6.5% for naive CD4, about 4% for naive CD8, 2.3% for memory CD4, and 0.35% to 0.4% for memory CD8. Incomplete sequencing was indicated by rarefaction of sorted-subset datasets, despite the large sequencing depth. Based on pairwise subsampling, the degree of clonotype sharing among donors was expected to be affected by sequencing depth. Clonotypes shared by all four sorted-subset donors showed higher generation probabilities than non-shared clonotypes. Only blood was sampled, and tissue TCR repertoires likely differ from those in blood.

Details on this clone: Its antigen specificity is not known. Per-base qualities were not stored, and no clone one base away is much larger.

Donors were healthy HIV-negative adults with no recently reported acute infections or vaccinations. All donors were Caucasian adults living in Nashville, Tennessee, USA. CD4+ T cells were enriched through magnetic negative selection, after which naive cells were positively selected on CD45RA and the remaining negative fraction served as the memory subset. After blood collection by leukapheresis, PBMCs were isolated using Ficoll-Histopaque density gradient centrifugation and then cryopreserved in the vapor phase of liquid nitrogen. Analytical flow cytometry was used to check the purity and quantity of every magnetically sorted T cell population. From each sorted fraction, genomic DNA was isolated and quantified by UV absorbance on a Nanodrop 2000c. From the germline V gene (reference sequence), CDR1 is MNHEY and CDR2 is SMNVEV. The cysteine opens and the phenylalanine closes a CDR3 of 15 amino acids. The kept DNA is CDR3 alone, 45 bases in frame from the first base. Trimming accounts for 6 bases at V and 2 bases at J, while the number of junction bases matched to no gene is 7.

Here the chain combines TRBV27 and TRBJ2-1, with TRBD2 matching 7 junction bases. Sequencing was carried out using naive CD4+ T cells sorted from blood. This specimen's cell subset or site label, per the study, means: CD45RA+ positively selected. This TCR was sampled from a young man in good health. CDR3 protein: CASSPGGGAYNEQFF. The DNA reads TGTGCCAGCAGCCCAGGTGGGGGGGCCTACAATGAGCAGTTCTTC.